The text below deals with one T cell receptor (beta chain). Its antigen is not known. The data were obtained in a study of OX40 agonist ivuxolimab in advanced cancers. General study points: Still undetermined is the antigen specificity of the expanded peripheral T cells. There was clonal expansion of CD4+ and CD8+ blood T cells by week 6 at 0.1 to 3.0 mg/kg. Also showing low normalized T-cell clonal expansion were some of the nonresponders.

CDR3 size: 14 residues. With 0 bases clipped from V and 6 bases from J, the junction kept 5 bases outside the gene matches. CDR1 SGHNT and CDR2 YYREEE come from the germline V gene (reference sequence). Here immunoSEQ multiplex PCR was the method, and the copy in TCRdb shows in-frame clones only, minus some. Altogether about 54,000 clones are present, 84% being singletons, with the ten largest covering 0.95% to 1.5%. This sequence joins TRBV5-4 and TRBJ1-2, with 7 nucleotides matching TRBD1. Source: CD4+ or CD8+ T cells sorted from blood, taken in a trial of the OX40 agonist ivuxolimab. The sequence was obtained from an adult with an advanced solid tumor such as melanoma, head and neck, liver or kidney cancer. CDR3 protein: CASSLVGGGNGYTF. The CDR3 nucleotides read TGTGCCAGCAGCTTGGTAGGAGGGGGCAATGGCTACACCTTC.